This T cell receptor (beta chain) was found in a study of T cells in Graves' hyperthyroidism and ophthalmopathy. It was RNA transcripts that yielded the amplified TCR beta CDR3 regions. A first-round RT-PCR of the TCR CDR3 used the HTBI primer set. TCRdb used MiXCR to reprocess the multiplex PCR reads, holding one entry per CDR3 protein. Here the sample spans approximately 710,000 distinct CDR3 sequences, roughly 17% being singletons. The TCR originated in a man between 45 and 60 years old with Graves' hyperthyroidism. What was sequenced was blood.

CDR3 nucleotide sequence: TGTGCCAGCAGCTTGGAGCCTGGGGAAGTGAAAGAGCAGTACTTC. Protein: CASSLEPGEVKEQYF. This rearrangement joins TRBV5-4 to TRBJ2-7, with unresolved D. CDR3 length: 15 residues. Germline lookup yields CDR1 SGHNT and CDR2 YYREEE (reference sequence). V lost 0 bases and J 7 bases, leaving 17 bases between the germline ends. Drawing the rest from reference TRBV5-4 and TRBJ2-7, the complete variable domain is ETGVTQSPTHLIKTRGQQVTLRCSSQSGHNTVSWYQQALGQGPQFIFQYYREEENGRGNFPPRFSGLQFPNYSSELNVNALELDDSALYLCASSLEPGEVKEQYFGPGTRLTVT.